Detailed here is one T cell receptor (beta chain). Its specificity is not known. The sample comes from a study of shared clonotypes between healthy human individuals. TCRdb keeps only in-frame clones here, not all; method: immunoSEQ multiplex PCR. The sample carries roughly 530,000 clones, about 96% recorded once. The ends lost 5 bases at V and 9 bases at J; junction bases unmatched: 9. Germline V lookup: CDR1 SGHTA, CDR2 FQGNSA. The CDR3 covers 13 residues. Points from the study as a whole: Some clonotypes were shared by all four sorted-subset donors, while others were not shared. The non-shared ones had lower generation probabilities than the shared ones. Naive CD4 clonotype sharing across four donors was around 5%. What naive subsets generally showed was a larger estimated richness than memory subsets showed.

This TCR was sampled from a woman in her twenties or thirties in good health. The chain combines TRBV7-2 with TRBJ2-7, with 8 positions matching TRBD2. The sequenced sample consisted of naive CD4+ T cells sorted from blood. As to subset: CD45RA+ positively selected. This CDR3 reads CASSPGGGPRQYF. In DNA form, the CDR3 reads TGTGCCAGCAGCCCGGGGGGGGGACCTCGGCAGTACTTC.